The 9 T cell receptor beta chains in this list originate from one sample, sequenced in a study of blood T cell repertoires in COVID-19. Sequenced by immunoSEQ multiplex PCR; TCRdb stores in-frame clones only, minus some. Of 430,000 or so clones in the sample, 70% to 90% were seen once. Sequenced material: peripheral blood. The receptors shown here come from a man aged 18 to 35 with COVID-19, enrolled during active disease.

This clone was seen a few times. The CDR3 sequence: CATSIGRDGYEQYF. CDR3 DNA sequence: TGTGCCACCAGCATAGGGCGGGATGGCTACGAGCAGTACTTC. The rearrangement joins TRBV15 to TRBJ2-7, with D tentatively TRBD2 (6 bases). Germline lookup yields CDR1 LNHNV and CDR2 YYDKDF (reference sequence). The V end was cut by 4 bases, the J end by 3 bases, with 13 bases between. This CDR3 has 14 residues.

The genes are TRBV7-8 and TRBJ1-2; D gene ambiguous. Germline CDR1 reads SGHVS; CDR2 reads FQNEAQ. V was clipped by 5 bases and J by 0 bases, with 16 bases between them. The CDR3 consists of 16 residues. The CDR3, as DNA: TGTGCCAGCAGCCCCTCTTTCCGGGTGGCTAACTATGGCTACACCTTC. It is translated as CASSPSFRVANYGYTF.

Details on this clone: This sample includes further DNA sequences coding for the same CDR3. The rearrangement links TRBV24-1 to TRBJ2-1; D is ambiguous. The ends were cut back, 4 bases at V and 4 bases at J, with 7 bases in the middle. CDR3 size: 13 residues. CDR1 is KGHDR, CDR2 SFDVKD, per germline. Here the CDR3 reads CATSEPGYNEQFF. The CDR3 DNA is TGTGCCACCAGTGAGCCAGGATACAATGAGCAGTTCTTC.

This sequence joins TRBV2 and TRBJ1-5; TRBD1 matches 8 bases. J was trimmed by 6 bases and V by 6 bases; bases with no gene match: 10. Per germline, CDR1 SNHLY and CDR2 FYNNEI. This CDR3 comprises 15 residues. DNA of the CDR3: TGTGCCAGCAGCGAGCTGTCAGGGGGCAGTCAGCCCCAGCATTTT. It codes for CASSELSGGSQPQHF. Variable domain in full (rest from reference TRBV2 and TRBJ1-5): EPEVTQTPSHQVTQMGQEVILRCVPISNHLYFYWYRQILGQKVEFLVSFYNNEISEKSEIFDDQFSVERPDGSNFTLKIRSTKLEDSAMYFCASSELSGGSQPQHFGDGTRLSIL.

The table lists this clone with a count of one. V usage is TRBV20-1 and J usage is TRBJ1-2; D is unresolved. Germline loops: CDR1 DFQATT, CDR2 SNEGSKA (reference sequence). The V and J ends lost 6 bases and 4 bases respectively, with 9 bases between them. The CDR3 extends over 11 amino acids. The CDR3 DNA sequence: TGCAGTGCCTCCTTTTCCTATGGCTACACCTTC. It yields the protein CSASFSYGYTF.

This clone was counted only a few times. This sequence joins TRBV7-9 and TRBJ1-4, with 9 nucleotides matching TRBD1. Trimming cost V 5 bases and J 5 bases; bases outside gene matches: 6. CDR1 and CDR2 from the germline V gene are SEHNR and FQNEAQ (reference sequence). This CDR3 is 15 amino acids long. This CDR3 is CASSPPGTGNEKLFF. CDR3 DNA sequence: TGTGCCAGCAGCCCCCCCGGGACAGGGAATGAAAAACTGTTTTTT.

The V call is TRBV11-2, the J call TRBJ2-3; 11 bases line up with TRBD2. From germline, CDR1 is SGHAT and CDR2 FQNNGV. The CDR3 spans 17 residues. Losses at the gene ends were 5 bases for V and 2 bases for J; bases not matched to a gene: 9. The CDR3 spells CASSPRLAGLNTDTQYF. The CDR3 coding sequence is TGTGCCAGCAGCCCCCGACTAGCGGGGCTCAACACAGATACGCAGTATTTT.

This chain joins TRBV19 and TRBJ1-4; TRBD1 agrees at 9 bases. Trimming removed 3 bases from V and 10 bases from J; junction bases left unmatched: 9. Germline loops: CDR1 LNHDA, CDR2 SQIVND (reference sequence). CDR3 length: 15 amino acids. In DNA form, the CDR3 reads TGTGCCAGTAGTATCCTGCCGGGACAGGGAGGAAAACTGTTTTTT. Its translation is CASSILPGQGGKLFF.

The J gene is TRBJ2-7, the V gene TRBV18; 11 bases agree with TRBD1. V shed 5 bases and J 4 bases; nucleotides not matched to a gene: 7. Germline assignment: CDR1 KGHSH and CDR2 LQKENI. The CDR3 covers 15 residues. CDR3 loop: CASSITGQGGYEQYF. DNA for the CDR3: TGTGCCAGCTCAATAACGGGACAGGGGGGTTACGAGCAGTACTTC.